The source of this T cell receptor (beta chain) is a study of cytomegalovirus exposure and HLA in healthy donors. The wider study: Sequencing of around 200 million T cells in an earlier analysis found 100 million to 140 million unique TCR beta sequences. In an early release, HLA-typed donors contributed tens of millions of unique TCR sequences.

V trimming: 1 base; J trimming: 0 bases; junction bases outside the gene matches: 15. CDR1 is SGHDN and CDR2 is FVKESK in the germline V gene. This CDR3 spans 20 amino acids. The PCR had 60 Vbeta and 13 Jbeta primers. Sequencing used immunoSEQ multiplex PCR; TCRdb keeps in-frame clones, though not all of them. This sample has roughly 97,000 clones, with over 60% found just once. Note on this clone: What it binds is unknown.

Study-level findings and limits: Rarity held for most TCR sequences, but there were some public TCRs that occurred in many donors. The authors excluded some V segments, including TRBV6-2 and TRBV6-3, as indistinguishable.

What was sequenced was PBMCs. The TCR comes from a man in his fifties or sixties in good health and CMV-seropositive. The chain uses TRBV14 and TRBJ2-7; 10 bases align to TRBD1. The CDR3 bases are TGTGCCAGCAGCCAAGGAGTCAGTGACAGGGGGCGGGTTTTCTCCTACGAGCAGTACTTC. Protein sequence: CASSQGVSDRGRVFSYEQYF.